This T cell receptor (beta chain) was sequenced during a study of chemoradiotherapy in HPV16-positive cancers. Study background: Candidate HPV-specific clones and shared TCR motifs came from a couple of HPV16-positive patients.

The method was immunoSEQ multiplex PCR; TCRdb's version includes in-frame clones alone and lacks a portion of them. Of about 20,000 clones in the sample, roughly 90% are singletons; the top ten hold about 5.8%. Details on this clone: The antigen remains undetermined.

This CDR3 region has 14 residues. Trimming shortened V by 2 bases and J by 8 bases, and 13 bases separated the two germline ends. From germline, CDR1 is SGHRS and CDR2 YFSETQ. Study-wide findings and caveats: Candidate HPV-specific clones and E7-related TCR motifs grew in tumor during treatment. The functional HPV-specific definition rests on just a couple of HPV16-positive patients. For HPV16-positive patients, expanding HPV-responsive T cells associated with longer recurrence-free survival.

The gene calls are TRBV5-1 and TRBJ2-2, with D unclear. The sequence came from a human donor with HPV-associated anogenital cancer. The material was blood, obtained from a patient who underwent chemoradiotherapy. The CDR3 reads CASSFVTTPGELFF. CDR3 bases: TGCGCCAGCAGCTTCGTCACAACACCGGGGGAGCTGTTTTTT.